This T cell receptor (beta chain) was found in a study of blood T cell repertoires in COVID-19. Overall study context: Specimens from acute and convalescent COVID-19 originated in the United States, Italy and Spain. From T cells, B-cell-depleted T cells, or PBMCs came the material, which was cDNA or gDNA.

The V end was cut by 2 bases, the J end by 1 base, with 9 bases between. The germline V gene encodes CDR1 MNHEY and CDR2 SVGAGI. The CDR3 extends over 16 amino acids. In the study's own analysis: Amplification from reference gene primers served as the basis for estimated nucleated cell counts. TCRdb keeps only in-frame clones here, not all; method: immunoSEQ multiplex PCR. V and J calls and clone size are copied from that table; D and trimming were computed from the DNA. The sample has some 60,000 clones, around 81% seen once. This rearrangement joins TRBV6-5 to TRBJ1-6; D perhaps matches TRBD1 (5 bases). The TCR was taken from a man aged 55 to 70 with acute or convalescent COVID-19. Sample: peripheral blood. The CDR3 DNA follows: TGTGCCAGCAGTTACATCTCAGGGTCCTATAATTCACCCCTCCACTTT. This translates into CASSYISGSYNSPLHF.